Shown below are 7 T cell receptor beta chains from a single sample sequenced in a study of blood T cells in healthy people across ages. It was with a sample-barcoded 5' primer and a J-beta primer mix that a second PCR of roughly 6 to 11 cycles was run. TCRdb re-called the 5' RACE reads through MiXCR, storing one row per CDR3 protein. The sample lists around 1,700,000 distinct CDR3 sequences, 28% occurring once. The material sequenced was blood. The receptors shown here come from a woman in her 30s in good health.

Concerning this clonotype: A much more abundant neighbour one base away suggests this may be a read error. CDR3 nucleotides: TGTGCCAGCAGCGACGGGACACACCAAAGCATTCAGTACTTC. Translating gives CASSDGTHQSIQYF. The chain has TRBV7-2 and TRBJ2-4, with a possible D match to TRBD1 (6 bases). The germline CDR1 and CDR2 sequences are SGHTA and FQGNSA. V lost 5 bases, J lost 9 bases, and 17 bases lay in between. CDR3 size: 14 residues.

A few counts support this clonotype. The rearrangement uses TRBV7-3 and TRBJ2-3; D is unresolved. The CDR3 has 12 amino acids. CDR1 is SGHTA and CDR2 is FQGTGA in the germline V gene. V dropped 4 bases and J dropped 7 bases, with 9 bases sitting between them. The CDR3 sequence is CASSSGRNTQYF. The CDR3 DNA reads as TGTGCCAGCAGCTCCGGACGGAATACGCAGTATTTT.

In this sample, this clonotype turned up many times. The V gene is TRBV6-2 or TRBV6-3, the J gene TRBJ2-7, with D possibly TRBD1 on 6 matching bases. The germline CDR1 and CDR2 sequences are MNHEY and SVGEGT. The CDR3 is 11 residues long. V was shortened by 7 bases and J by 7 bases, with 11 bases between the two germline ends. The CDR3: CASTQGQEQYF. CDR3 DNA sequence: TGTGCCAGCACCCAGGGGCAAGAGCAGTACTTC.

The chain's CDR3 is CASRDQGQGAGNTIYF. CDR3 nucleotide sequence: TGTGCCAGCAGGGATCAGGGACAGGGGGCTGGAAACACCATATATTTT. This chain uses TRBV12-3 or TRBV12-4 with TRBJ1-3; 11 bases are shared with TRBD1. This CDR3 is 16 amino acids long. V gave up 6 bases and J gave up 2 bases; unmatched junction bases: 6.

Here the CDR3 reads CASSVFSEKLFF. The CDR3 region has the DNA TGTGCCAGCAGTGTATTTTCCGAAAAACTGTTTTTT. This sequence joins TRBV12-3 or TRBV12-4 and TRBJ1-4; no definite D call. This CDR3 comprises 12 residues. Between the trimmed V and J ends, which lost 5 bases and 8 bases, there was a span of 9 bases.

This clonotype was observed a single time. A much larger clone differs from this one at a single base, so this may be a read error. This CDR3 reads CASSPSEGPKTLYF. The CDR3 DNA reads TGCGCCAGCAGCCCCAGCGAGGGTCCAAAGACCCTGTACTTC. This chain links TRBV4-3 with TRBJ2-7; D may be TRBD2 (5 bases). The germline V and J ends were trimmed by 4 bases and 12 bases, with 22 bases remaining between them. The CDR3 spans 14 residues. CDR1 is LGHNA and CDR2 is YSLEER in the germline V gene.

The chain employs TRBV10-3 and TRBJ2-5; D is possibly TRBD2 (6 bases). CDR1 and CDR2 from the germline V gene are ENHRY and SYGVKD. This CDR3 contains 15 residues. V was trimmed by 0 bases and J by 2 bases, leaving 10 bases between them. The chain's CDR3 is CAISESAGLQETQYF. CDR3 coding DNA: TGTGCCATCAGTGAGTCAGCAGGACTACAAGAGACCCAGTACTTC.